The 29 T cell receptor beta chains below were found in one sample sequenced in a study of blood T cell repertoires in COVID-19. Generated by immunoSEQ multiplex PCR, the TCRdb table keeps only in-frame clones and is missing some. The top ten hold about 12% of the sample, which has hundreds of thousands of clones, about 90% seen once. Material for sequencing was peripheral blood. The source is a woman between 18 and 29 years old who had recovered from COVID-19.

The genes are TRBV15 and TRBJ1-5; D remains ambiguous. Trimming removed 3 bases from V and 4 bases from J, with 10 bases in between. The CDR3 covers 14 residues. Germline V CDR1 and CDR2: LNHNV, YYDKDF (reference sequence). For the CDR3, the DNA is TGTGCCACCAGCAGCGTCGACGGGAATCAGCCCCAGCATTTT. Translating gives CATSSVDGNQPQHF.

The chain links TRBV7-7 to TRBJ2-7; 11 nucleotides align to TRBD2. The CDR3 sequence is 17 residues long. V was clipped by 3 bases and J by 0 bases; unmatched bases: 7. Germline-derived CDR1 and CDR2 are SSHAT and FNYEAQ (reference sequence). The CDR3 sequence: CASSFPSGRPSSYEQYF. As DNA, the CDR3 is TGTGCCAGCAGCTTCCCTAGCGGGAGGCCGAGCTCCTACGAGCAGTACTTC.

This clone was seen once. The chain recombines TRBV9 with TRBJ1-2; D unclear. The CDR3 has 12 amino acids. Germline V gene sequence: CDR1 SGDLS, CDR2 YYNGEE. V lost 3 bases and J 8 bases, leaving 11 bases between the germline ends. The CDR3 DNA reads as TGTGCCAGCAGCGCCCTCTATGAAGGCTACACCTTC. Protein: CASSALYEGYTF.

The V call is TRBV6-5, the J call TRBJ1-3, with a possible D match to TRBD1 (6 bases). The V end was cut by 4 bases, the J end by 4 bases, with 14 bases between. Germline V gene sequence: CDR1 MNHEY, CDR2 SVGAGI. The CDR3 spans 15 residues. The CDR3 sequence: CASSFLRGTGNTIYF. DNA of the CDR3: TGTGCCAGCAGTTTTCTGAGGGGGACCGGAAACACCATATATTTT.

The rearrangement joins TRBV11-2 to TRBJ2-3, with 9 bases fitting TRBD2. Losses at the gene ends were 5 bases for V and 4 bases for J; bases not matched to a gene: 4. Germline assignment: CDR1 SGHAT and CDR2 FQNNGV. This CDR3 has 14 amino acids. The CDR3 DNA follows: TGTGCCAGCAGCAAAAGCGGGAGGCCAGATACGCAGTATTTT. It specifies CASSKSGRPDTQYF.

CDR3 bases: TGTGCCAGCAGCCAAGATTGGGGGGACAGGTCCTCCTACGAGCAGTACTTC. Its translation: CASSQDWGDRSSYEQYF. The rearrangement links TRBV4-2 to TRBJ2-7; 8 nucleotides agree with TRBD1. This CDR3 comprises 17 residues. After removal of 0 bases from V and 0 bases from J, the junction contained 7 bases not matched to a gene. CDR1 and CDR2 (germline): LGHNA, YNFKEQ.

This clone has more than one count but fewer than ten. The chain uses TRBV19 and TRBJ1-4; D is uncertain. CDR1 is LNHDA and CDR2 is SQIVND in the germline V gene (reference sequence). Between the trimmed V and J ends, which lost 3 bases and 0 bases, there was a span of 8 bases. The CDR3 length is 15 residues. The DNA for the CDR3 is TGTGCCAGTAGTATGGCGGGATCAACTAATGAAAAACTGTTTTTT. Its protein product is CASSMAGSTNEKLFF.

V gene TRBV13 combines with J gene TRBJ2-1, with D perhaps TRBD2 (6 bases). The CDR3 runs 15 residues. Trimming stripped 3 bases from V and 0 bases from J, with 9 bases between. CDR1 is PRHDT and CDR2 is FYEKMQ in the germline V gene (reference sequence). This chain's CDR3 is CASSFRESSYNEQFF. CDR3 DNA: TGTGCCAGCAGCTTCCGGGAGAGCTCCTACAATGAGCAGTTCTTC. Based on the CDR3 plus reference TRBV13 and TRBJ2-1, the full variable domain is AAGVIQSPRHLIKEKRETATLKCYPIPRHDTVYWYQQGPGQDPQFLISFYEKMQSDKGSIPDRFSAQQFSDYHSELNMSSLELGDSALYFCASSFRESSYNEQFFGPGTRLTVL.

This chain's CDR3 is CASRTDRGRVSYEQYF. In DNA form, the CDR3 reads TGTGCCAGTAGGACAGACAGGGGGCGTGTTTCCTACGAGCAGTACTTC. V and J are TRBV19 and TRBJ2-7, with TRBD1 matching over 10 bases. With V trimmed by 6 bases and J by 1 base, 9 bases remained unmatched. The CDR3 runs 16 residues. From germline, CDR1 is LNHDA and CDR2 SQIVND (reference sequence).

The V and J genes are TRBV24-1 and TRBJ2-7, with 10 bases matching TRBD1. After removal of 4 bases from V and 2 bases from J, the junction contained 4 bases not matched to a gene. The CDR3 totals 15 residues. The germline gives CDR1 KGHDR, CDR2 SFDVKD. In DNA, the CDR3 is TGTGCCACCAGTGACCCCGGACAGGGGGCCTACGAGCAGTACTTC. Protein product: CATSDPGQGAYEQYF.

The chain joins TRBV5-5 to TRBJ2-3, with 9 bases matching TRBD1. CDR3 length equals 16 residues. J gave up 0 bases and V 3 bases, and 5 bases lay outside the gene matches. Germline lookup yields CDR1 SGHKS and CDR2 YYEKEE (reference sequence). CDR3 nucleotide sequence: TGTGCCAGCAGCTATGGACAGGGGTTTAGCACAGATACGCAGTATTTT. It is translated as CASSYGQGFSTDTQYF.

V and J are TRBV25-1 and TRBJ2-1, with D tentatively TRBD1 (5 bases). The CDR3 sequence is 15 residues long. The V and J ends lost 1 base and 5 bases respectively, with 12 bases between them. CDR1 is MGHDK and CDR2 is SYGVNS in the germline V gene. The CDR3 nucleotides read TGTGCCAGCAGTGAATGGACCCAGGGTCACAATGAGCAGTTCTTC. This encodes CASSEWTQGHNEQFF. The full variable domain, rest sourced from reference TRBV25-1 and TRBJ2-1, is EADIYQTPRYLVIGTGKKITLECSQTMGHDKMYWYQQDPGMELHLIHYSYGVNSTEKGDLSSESTVSRIRTEHFPLTLESARPSHTSQYLCASSEWTQGHNEQFFGPGTRLTVL.

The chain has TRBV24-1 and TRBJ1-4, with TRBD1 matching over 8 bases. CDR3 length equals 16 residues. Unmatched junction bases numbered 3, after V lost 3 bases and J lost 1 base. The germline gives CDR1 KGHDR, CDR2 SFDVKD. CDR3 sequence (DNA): TGTGCCACCAGTGATCCAGGGGGCGGAACTAATGAAAAACTGTTTTTT. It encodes CATSDPGGGTNEKLFF.

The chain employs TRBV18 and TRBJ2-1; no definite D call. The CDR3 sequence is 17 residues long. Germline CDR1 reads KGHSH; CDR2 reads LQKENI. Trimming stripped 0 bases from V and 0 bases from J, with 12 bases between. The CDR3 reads CASSPPSVYSSYNEQFF. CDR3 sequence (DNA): TGTGCCAGCTCACCACCGAGTGTCTATAGCTCCTACAATGAGCAGTTCTTC. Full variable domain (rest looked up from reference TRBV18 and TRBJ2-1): NAGVMQNPRHLVRRRGQEARLRCSPMKGHSHVYWYRQLPEEGLKFMVYLQKENIIDESGMPKERFSAEFPKEGPSILRIQQVVRGDSAAYFCASSPPSVYSSYNEQFFGPGTRLTVL.

The CDR3 DNA sequence: TGTGCCAGCGGTTCAGGGGTGCGGTCACCCCTCCACTTT. This gives the protein CASGSGVRSPLHF. The V gene is TRBV12-3 or TRBV12-4, the J gene TRBJ1-6; possibly TRBD1 for D (6 bases). V gave up 8 bases and J gave up 10 bases, with 15 bases separating them. The CDR3 totals 13 residues.

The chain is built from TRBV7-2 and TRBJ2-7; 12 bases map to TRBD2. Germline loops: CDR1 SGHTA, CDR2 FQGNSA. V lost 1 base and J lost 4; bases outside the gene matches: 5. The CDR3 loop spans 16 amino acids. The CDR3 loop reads CASSLVGLAGGYEQYF. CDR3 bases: TGTGCCAGCAGCTTAGTCGGTCTAGCGGGAGGGTACGAGCAGTACTTC. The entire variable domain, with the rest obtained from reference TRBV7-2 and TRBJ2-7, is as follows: GAGVSQSPSNKVTEKGKDVELRCDPISGHTALYWYRQSLGQGLEFLIYFQGNSAPDKSGLPSDRFSAERTGGSVSTLTIQRTQQEDSAVYLCASSLVGLAGGYEQYFGPGTRLTVT.

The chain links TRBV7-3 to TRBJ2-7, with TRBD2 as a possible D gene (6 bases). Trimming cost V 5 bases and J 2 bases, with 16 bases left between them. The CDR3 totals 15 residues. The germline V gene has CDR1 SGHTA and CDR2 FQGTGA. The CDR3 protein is CASSREGSGAYEQYF. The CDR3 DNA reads TGTGCCAGCAGCCGCGAGGGTAGCGGTGCCTACGAGCAGTACTTC.

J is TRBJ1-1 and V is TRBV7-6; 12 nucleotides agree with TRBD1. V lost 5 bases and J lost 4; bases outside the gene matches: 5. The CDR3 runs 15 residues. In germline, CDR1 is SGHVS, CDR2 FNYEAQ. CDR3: CASSTRDRGRTEAFF. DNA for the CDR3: TGTGCCAGCAGCACCCGGGACAGGGGGCGCACTGAAGCTTTCTTT.

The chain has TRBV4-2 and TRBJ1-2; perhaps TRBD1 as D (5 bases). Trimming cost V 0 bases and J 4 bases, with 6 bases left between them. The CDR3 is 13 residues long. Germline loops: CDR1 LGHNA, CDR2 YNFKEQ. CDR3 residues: CASSQEDTYGYTF. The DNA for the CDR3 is TGTGCCAGCAGCCAAGAGGACACCTATGGCTACACCTTC.

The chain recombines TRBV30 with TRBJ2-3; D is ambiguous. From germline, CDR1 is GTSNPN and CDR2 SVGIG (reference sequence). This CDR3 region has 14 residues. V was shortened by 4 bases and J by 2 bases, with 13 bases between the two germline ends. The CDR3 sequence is CAWNPYLFTDTQYF. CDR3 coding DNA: TGTGCCTGGAACCCTTATCTATTCACAGATACGCAGTATTTT.

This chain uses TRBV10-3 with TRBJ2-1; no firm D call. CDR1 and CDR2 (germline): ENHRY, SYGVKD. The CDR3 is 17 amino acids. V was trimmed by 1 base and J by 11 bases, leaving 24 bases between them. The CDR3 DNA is TGTGCCATCAGTGAGTATCTCCCTTCATCGGTTAGACACAAGCAGTTCTTC. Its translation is CAISEYLPSSVRHKQFF.

DNA of the CDR3: TGTGCCAGCAGATCGAAGACAGGCTATGGCTACACCTTC. Protein: CASRSKTGYGYTF. The J gene is TRBJ1-2, the V gene TRBV6-5, with D possibly TRBD1 on 6 matching bases. This CDR3 region has 13 residues. The V gene's germline CDR1 is MNHEY and CDR2 SVGAGI. The ends were cut back, 6 bases at V and 4 bases at J, with 12 bases in the middle.

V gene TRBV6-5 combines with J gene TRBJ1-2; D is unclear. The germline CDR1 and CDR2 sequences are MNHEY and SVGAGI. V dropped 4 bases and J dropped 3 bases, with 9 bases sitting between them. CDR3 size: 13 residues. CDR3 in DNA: TGTGCCAGCAGTTCCCGGTTCTACTATGGCTACACCTTC. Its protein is CASSSRFYYGYTF.

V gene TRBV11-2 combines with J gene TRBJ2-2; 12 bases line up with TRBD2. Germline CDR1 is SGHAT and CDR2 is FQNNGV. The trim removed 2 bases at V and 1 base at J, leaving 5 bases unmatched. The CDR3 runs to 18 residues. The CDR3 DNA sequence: TGTGCCAGCAGCTTAAAAACTAGCGGGAGGATGAACACCGGGGAGCTGTTTTTT. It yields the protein CASSLKTSGRMNTGELFF.

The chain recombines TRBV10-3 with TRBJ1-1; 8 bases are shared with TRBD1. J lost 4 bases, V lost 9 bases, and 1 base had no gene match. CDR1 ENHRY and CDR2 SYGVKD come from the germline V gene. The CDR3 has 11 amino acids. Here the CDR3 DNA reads TGTGCCATAGGACAGGGCACTGAAGCTTTCTTT. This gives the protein CAIGQGTEAFF.

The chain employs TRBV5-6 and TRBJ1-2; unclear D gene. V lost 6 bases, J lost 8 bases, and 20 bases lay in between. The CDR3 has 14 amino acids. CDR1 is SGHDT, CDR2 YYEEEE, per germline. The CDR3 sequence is CASNRNRGLGGYTF. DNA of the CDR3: TGTGCCAGCAATCGCAATCGGGGTTTGGGCGGCTACACCTTC.

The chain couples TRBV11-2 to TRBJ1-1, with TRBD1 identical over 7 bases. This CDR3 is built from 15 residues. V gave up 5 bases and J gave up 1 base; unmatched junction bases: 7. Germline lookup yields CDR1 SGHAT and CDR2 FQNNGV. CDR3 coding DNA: TGTGCCAGCAGCGAAGGGACAGACCAGAACACTGAAGCTTTCTTT. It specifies CASSEGTDQNTEAFF.

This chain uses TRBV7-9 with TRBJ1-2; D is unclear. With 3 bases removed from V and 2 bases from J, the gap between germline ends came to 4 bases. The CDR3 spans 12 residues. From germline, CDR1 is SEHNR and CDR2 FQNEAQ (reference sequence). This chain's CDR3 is CASSFENYGYTF. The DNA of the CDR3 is TGTGCCAGCAGCTTTGAGAACTATGGCTACACCTTC.

CDR3 sequence (DNA): TGTGCCAGCAGTGAACTCGGACAGGGAGTCCAAGAGACCCAGTACTTC. Its protein product is CASSELGQGVQETQYF. The chain has TRBV25-1 and TRBJ2-5; 8 bases map to TRBD1. Germline CDR1 MGHDK, CDR2 SYGVNS. V lost 2 bases and J lost 1; bases outside the gene matches: 6. The length of the CDR3 is 16 residues.